The rows below give T cell receptor beta chains drawn from one sample of a study of blood T cell repertoires in COVID-19. TCRdb's table, derived via immunoSEQ multiplex PCR, lists solely in-frame clones and lacks some. The data hold 200,000 to 250,000 clones, with about 82% observed a single time. The sequencing sample was made of peripheral blood. These receptors were taken from a woman aged 70-85 years with COVID-19, enrolled during active disease. Each CDR3 is given with its conserved first and last residue. D genes are given only for firm matches. Where a row states a size, it is once, few, many or the class of an expanded clone; other rows omit it.

12 TRBJ2-3 - TRBV21-1 - CATGSGTDTQYF TGTGCCACGGGGAGCGGCACAGATACGCAGTATTTT
15 TRBJ2-6 - TRBV2 - CASGGTSLGANVLTF TGTGCCAGCGGGGGGACCTCCCTTGGGGCCAACGTCCTGACTTTC
13 TRBJ2-7 - TRBV13 once CASSQGTGYEQYF TGTGCCAGCAGCCAAGGGACTGGCTACGAGCAGTACTTC
11 TRBJ2-1 - TRBV5-1 - CASGPPEKQFF TGCGCCAGCGGGCCCCCCGAGAAGCAGTTCTTC
15 TRBJ1-1 TRBD1 TRBV6-6 - CASRGDRGRNTEAFF TGTGCCAGCAGGGGTGACAGGGGCCGGAACACTGAAGCTTTCTTT
13 TRBJ1-2 - TRBV6-2/TRBV6-3 - CASSSTRTTGYTF TGTGCCAGCAGTTCGACAAGAACAACCGGCTACACCTTC
13 TRBJ1-3 - TRBV30 - CAWSVVGGNTIYF TGTGCCTGGAGTGTGGTCGGTGGAAACACCATATATTTT
15 TRBJ2-1 - TRBV7-2 once CASSFLLSPYNEQFF TGTGCCAGCAGCTTTCTCCTCTCCCCCTACAATGAGCAGTTCTTC
22 TRBJ1-4 - TRBV23-1 - CASSQAERVSGPQNATNEKLFF TGCGCCAGCAGTCAAGCCGAGAGGGTTAGCGGTCCTCAAAACGCAACTAATGAAAAACTGTTTTTT
16 TRBJ2-5 TRBD2 TRBV4-1 - CASSQTGLADQETQYF TGCGCCAGCAGCCAAACCGGACTAGCGGACCAAGAGACCCAGTACTTC
14 TRBJ1-3 - TRBV29-1 - CSVEDMAAGNTIYF TGCAGCGTTGAAGATATGGCAGCTGGAAACACCATATATTTT
14 TRBJ2-2 - TRBV9 - CASSDRTYTGELFF TGTGCCAGCAGCGACAGGACATACACCGGGGAGCTGTTTTTT
9 TRBJ2-7 - TRBV19 few CAVTYEQYF TGTGCCGTCACCTACGAGCAGTACTTC
14 TRBJ1-3 - TRBV5-1 - CASRYQDSGNTIYF TGCGCCAGCAGATACCAGGATTCTGGAAACACCATATATTTT
14 TRBJ1-1 TRBD1 TRBV6-5 - CDIREDRGHTEAFF TGTGACATAAGAGAGGACAGGGGGCACACTGAAGCTTTCTTT
13 TRBJ2-7 TRBD1 TRBV5-1 - CASSQGQTYEQYF TGCGCCAGCAGCCAGGGACAGACCTACGAGCAGTACTTC
12 TRBJ2-3 - TRBV19 - CASSIRQDTQYF TGTGCCAGTAGTATCCGACAAGATACGCAGTATTTT
17 TRBJ2-1 TRBD1 TRBV4-3 - CASSQDPHRGIYNEQFF TGCGCCAGCAGCCAAGACCCCCACAGGGGGATCTACAATGAGCAGTTCTTC
11 TRBJ1-4 - TRBV7-3 - CASRSREKLFF TGTGCCAGCAGATCGAGGGAAAAACTGTTTTTT
16 TRBJ2-3 - TRBV7-9 - CASSLTHNEVADTQYF TGTGCCAGCAGCCTCACCCACAACGAAGTTGCAGATACGCAGTATTTT
19 TRBJ2-1 TRBD2 TRBV2 - CASSEGRGSGSHSWNEQFF TGTGCCAGCAGTGAAGGCCGAGGTAGCGGGAGCCATTCTTGGAATGAGCAGTTCTTC
15 TRBJ1-4 - TRBV3-1/TRBV3-2 - CASSPSGLTNEKLFF TGTGCCAGCAGCCCATCAGGGCTAACTAATGAAAAACTGTTTTTT
14 TRBJ2-7 TRBD1 TRBV5-1 - CASSLRTGTYEQYF TGCGCCAGCAGCTTAAGGACAGGGACCTACGAGCAGTACTTC
14 TRBJ1-2 TRBD1 TRBV10-3 - CAIRGLTGIDGYTF TGTGCCATAAGAGGGTTGACAGGGATCGATGGCTACACCTTC
14 TRBJ2-7 TRBD1 TRBV19 - CASSIRGQLYEQYF TGTGCCAGTAGTATTCGGGGACAGCTCTACGAGCAGTACTTC
15 TRBJ1-5 TRBD1 TRBV6-2/TRBV6-3 - CASSLNRGSNQPQHF TGTGCCAGCAGTTTGAACAGGGGAAGCAATCAGCCCCAGCATTTT
13 TRBJ1-1 - TRBV18 few CASSISGVTEAFF TGTGCCAGCTCAATATCGGGGGTCACTGAAGCTTTCTTT
15 TRBJ2-1 TRBD1 TRBV7-2 - CASSPTGTGGLEQFF TGTGCCAGCAGCCCAACCGGGACAGGGGGTCTTGAGCAGTTCTTC
17 TRBJ2-1 TRBD2 TRBV7-9 - CASSLLGGTSGGNEQFF TGTGCCAGCAGCCTCTTGGGTGGGACTAGCGGGGGGAATGAGCAGTTCTTC
16 TRBJ2-5 TRBD1 TRBV5-5 - CASRLTSGQGSETQYF TGTGCCAGCAGGCTTACGAGCGGACAGGGCAGTGAGACCCAGTACTTC
16 TRBJ1-4 - TRBV27 - CASSQTRPGGGEKLFF TGTGCCAGCAGTCAAACTCGGCCAGGCGGAGGTGAAAAACTGTTTTTT
17 TRBJ1-5 TRBD1 TRBV7-2 once CASSRDPPGQPNQPQHF TGTGCCAGCAGCCGCGATCCCCCGGGACAGCCAAATCAGCCCCAGCATTTT
13 TRBJ2-7 - TRBV11-2 - CASSRLRAYEQYF TGTGCCAGCAGCCGTTTGAGAGCCTACGAGCAGTACTTC
18 TRBJ2-6 - TRBV9 - CASSVDPRQSSGANVLTF TGTGCCAGCAGCGTAGACCCTAGACAGAGCTCTGGGGCCAACGTCCTGACTTTC
15 TRBJ1-2 - TRBV5-1 - CASSLDGGANYGYTF TGCGCCAGCAGCTTGGATGGGGGCGCGAACTATGGCTACACCTTC
18 TRBJ2-6 - TRBV7-3 - CASSPGQTTSSGANVLTF TGTGCCAGCAGCCCAGGCCAGACCACAAGCTCTGGGGCCAACGTCCTGACTTTC
15 TRBJ1-5 - TRBV19 - CASSITTGFGQPQHF TGTGCCAGTAGCATTACAACAGGGTTCGGTCAGCCCCAGCATTTT
13 TRBJ2-5 - TRBV5-6 - CASSFRGMETQYF TGTGCCAGCAGCTTTCGGGGAATGGAGACCCAGTACTTC
16 TRBJ1-1 - TRBV18 - CASSPWQGGMNTEAFF TGTGCCAGCTCACCCTGGCAGGGCGGCATGAACACTGAAGCTTTCTTT
18 TRBJ2-6 TRBD1 TRBV27 few CASSLEGRGYTGANVLTF TGTGCCAGCAGTTTGGAAGGCAGGGGGTATACTGGGGCCAACGTCCTGACTTTC
17 TRBJ1-5 TRBD1 TRBV29-1 - CSVGADRGKRRNQPQHF TGCAGCGTTGGTGCGGACAGGGGGAAGCGTCGCAATCAGCCCCAGCATTTT
16 TRBJ1-6 TRBD1 TRBV12-5 - CASGRSFRGRVSPLHF TGTGCTAGTGGCCGTTCCTTCAGGGGGCGCGTTTCACCCCTCCACTTT
16 TRBJ2-3 TRBD2 TRBV19 - CASSIGPGGRVDTQYF TGTGCCAGTAGTATAGGCCCGGGGGGGCGGGTAGATACGCAGTATTTT
15 TRBJ1-4 TRBD1 TRBV2 - CASSQDRAANEKLFF TGTGCCAGCAGCCAGGACAGGGCCGCTAATGAAAAACTGTTTTTT
19 TRBJ2-3 TRBD2 TRBV7-3 few CASSEKGTSGGVGTDTQYF TGTGCCAGCAGCGAGAAGGGGACTAGCGGAGGGGTGGGCACAGATACGCAGTATTTT
13 TRBJ1-1 - TRBV7-9 - CASSLEGPTEAFF TGTGCCAGCAGCTTAGAGGGGCCCACTGAAGCTTTCTTT
13 TRBJ1-1 TRBD1 TRBV7-9 many CASSDPSDREAFF TGTGCCAGCAGCGACCCATCGGACAGGGAAGCTTTCTTT
17 TRBJ1-2 TRBD1 TRBV25-1 - CASSELADRDQDYGYTF TGTGCCAGCAGTGAATTGGCCGACAGGGACCAAGACTATGGCTACACCTTC
15 TRBJ1-3 - TRBV3-1/TRBV3-2 - CASSAPGYSGNTIYF TGTGCCAGCAGCGCTCCGGGATACTCTGGAAACACCATATATTTT
14 TRBJ2-2 TRBD1 TRBV7-2 - CASRTGQLTGELFF TGTGCCAGCAGGACGGGACAGCTCACCGGGGAGCTGTTTTTT
12 TRBJ1-1 - TRBV13 - CASQTVNTEAFF TGTGCCAGCCAGACAGTGAACACTGAAGCTTTCTTT
13 TRBJ1-1 - TRBV7-9 - CASSLEARTEAFF TGTGCCAGCAGCTTAGAAGCGCGGACTGAAGCTTTCTTT
14 TRBJ1-4 - TRBV30 - CAWSVRRKNEKLFF TGTGCCTGGAGTGTACGGCGGAAGAATGAAAAACTGTTTTTT
14 TRBJ1-2 - TRBV2 - CASNEVVGAEGYTF TGTGCCAGCAATGAAGTGGTGGGGGCGGAGGGCTACACCTTC
19 TRBJ2-7 - TRBV6-4 - CASNDPWGTRKSLYYEQYF TGTGCCAGCAATGATCCCTGGGGGACAAGGAAATCCCTCTACTACGAGCAGTACTTC
15 TRBJ1-5 - TRBV5-4 few CASSSSPESRQPQHF TGTGCCAGCAGCTCGTCCCCAGAATCGAGGCAGCCCCAGCATTTT
13 TRBJ1-4 TRBD1 TRBV6-5 - CASRRDSREKLFF TGTGCCAGCAGGAGGGACAGCCGAGAAAAACTGTTTTTT